This T cell receptor (beta chain) was sequenced in a study of vaccination and CD4 T cells after COVID-19 (dated by TCRdb to 2022 to 2024). The study in broad terms: In the convalescent cohort there were six males and four females, among whom were two Hispanic individuals, seven Caucasians, two Asians and one multiracial person. Participants got two doses of the Pfizer-BioNTech BNT162b2 vaccine (n=8) or two doses of the Moderna mRNA-1273 vaccine (n=2). Post-COVID blood samples were collected from convalescent patients a median of around 100 days after diagnosis, with a range of about 30 to 180 days. The time from the second vaccine dose to post-vaccine blood sampling had a median of roughly 79 days and ranged from about 14 to 241 days. Culture stimuli were overlapping spike peptide pools from SARS-CoV-2 and from the common cold coronaviruses HCoV-NL63, HCoV-OC43 and HCoV-229E. In control cultures, a CEFX viral epitope pool was used as positive control, an HIV-1 Nef peptide pool was used as negative control, or no peptide was added. In 10 COVID-19 convalescent patients and a handful of infection-naive healthy vaccine recipients, researchers compared the spike-specific CD4+ TCR repertoire from before mRNA vaccination with the repertoire from after. Memory CD4+ T cell crossreactivity between SARS-CoV-2 and common cold coronavirus spike proteins was assessed at the TCR clonotype level in an earlier paper using these donors. General findings and caveats noted by the study authors: In convalescent patients, nearly all vaccine-specific clones (304 of 307) were found to be mono-reactive for SARS-CoV-2 spike rather than cross-reactive with common cold coronaviruses. Although the median number of SARS-CoV-2-reactive clonotypes went up from roughly 22 after infection to roughly 40 after vaccination, the increase was not significant. In convalescent patients, a median around 86% of post-vaccine SARS-CoV-2-reactive clones were detected only after vaccination, suggesting vaccine-specific priming. Only a relatively small number of convalescent patients were included in the study, and early timepoints following natural infection were not analyzed.

Libraries were constructed by PCR. DNA from cultured CD4+ T cells was subjected to TCR sequencing with the Oncomine TCR Beta short-read assay at the Johns Hopkins FTIC core. The QIAamp micro DNA kit was used to extract genomic DNA from the cultured CD4+ T cells. Oncomine TCR Beta libraries made from cultured CD4+ T cells were pooled using unique dual indexes and sequenced on an Illumina iSeq 100. The authors processed their data as follows. Non-productive sequences were removed, and CDR3s that did not start with C, did not end with F or W, or were shorter than 7 amino acids were discarded. Antigen-specific clonotypes were identified with the MANAFEST web application by comparing peptide-stimulated wells with reference and other culture wells. To be called positive, a clone needed an FDR below 0.05, an odds ratio above 5, and a productive frequency above 0.1% in at least two of three replicate wells. Cross-reactive clonotypes were defined as significantly expanded in both SARS-CoV-2 spike wells and at least one common cold coronavirus spike condition. Similarity between CDR3 sequences was evaluated in R version 3.6.1 using Levenshtein distances (stringdist) and unrooted phylogenetic trees (ape). In-frame beta chains were kept once TCRdb had trimmed the public reads at Q25 with fastp and called clones with MiXCR. Under each unique CDR3 protein, matching rows form one entry showing the most common genes and DNA. These V and J calls are TCRdb output, not the study's own analysis. The sample table contains about 8,100 distinct CDR3 sequences; only one count was recorded for around 30% of them. Of the sample, 13% falls within the top ten clones.

Concerning this clonotype itself: What antigen it recognizes has not been identified. Per-base quality was not reported, and no clone a single base away is much larger than it.

The treatment or condition tag for this specimen amounts to: approximately 11-day PBMC culture with coronavirus spike peptide pools or control peptides (ViraFEST assay). CD4+ T cells from unexposed donors were collected before the COVID-19 pandemic (2011-2018). The ViraFEST assay was used in the study, in which antigen-specific T cells were expanded with peptide pools and expanded clonotypes were subsequently identified by TCR sequencing. Each well held 1.5 million to 2.5 million PBMCs cultured with 9 to 10 ug/ml peptide pools in IMDM containing approximately 5% human AB serum and about 10 IU/ml IL-2. On days 3 and 7, half of the culture medium was replaced with fresh IL-2-containing medium. After 10 to 11 days of culture, CD4+ T cells were isolated by negative selection with the EasySep CD4+ T cell isolation kit. As cell numbers permitted, CD4+ T cells from unexposed donors were tested for reactivity to SARS-CoV-2 S and N and to four common cold coronavirus spike pools. Ficoll-Paque Plus gradient centrifugation was used to isolate PBMCs from whole blood, and the isolated PBMCs were then either used fresh or cryopreserved at -140C. Triplicate wells were generally used for each culture condition. Leukapheresis product for the unexposed donors was purchased commercially.

This clonotype originated in a human donor in good health. The sequenced sample consisted of CD4+ T cells from blood, cultured in vitro.

The CDR3 region: CASSMVAGLSTDTQYF. The DNA sequence is as follows: TGTGCCAGTAGTATGGTAGCGGGACTAAGCACAGATACGCAGTATTTT. The chain is made from TRBV19 and TRBJ2-3; TRBD2 lines up with 8 middle nucleotides. V lost 3 bases and J lost 0 bases, and the count of bases not matched to a germline gene is 5. CDR1 LNHDA and CDR2 SQIVND are derived from the germline V gene (reference sequence). The CDR3 sequence holds 16 residues, the cysteine and phenylalanine included. The sequence is cut down to CDR3 DNA, 48 bases in frame from base 1.